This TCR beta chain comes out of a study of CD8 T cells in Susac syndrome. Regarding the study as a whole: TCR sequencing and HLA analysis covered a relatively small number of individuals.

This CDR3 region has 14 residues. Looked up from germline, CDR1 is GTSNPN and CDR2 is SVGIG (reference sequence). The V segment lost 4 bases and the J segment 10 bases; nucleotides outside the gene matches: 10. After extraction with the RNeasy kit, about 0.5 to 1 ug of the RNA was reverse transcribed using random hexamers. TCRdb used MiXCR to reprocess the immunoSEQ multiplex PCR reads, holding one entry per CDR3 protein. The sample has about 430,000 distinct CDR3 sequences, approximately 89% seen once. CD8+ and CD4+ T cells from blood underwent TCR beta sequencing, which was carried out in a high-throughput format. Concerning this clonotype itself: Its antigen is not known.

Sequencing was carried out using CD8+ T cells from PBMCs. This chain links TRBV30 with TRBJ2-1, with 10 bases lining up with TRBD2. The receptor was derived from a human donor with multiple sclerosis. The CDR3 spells CAWTSLAGAQEQFF. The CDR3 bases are TGTGCCTGGACCTCCCTAGCGGGAGCCCAAGAGCAGTTCTTC. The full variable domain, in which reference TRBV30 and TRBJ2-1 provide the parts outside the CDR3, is SQTIHQWPATLVQPVGSPLSLECTVEGTSNPNLYWYRQAAGRGLQLLFYSVGIGQISSEVPQNLSASRPQDRQFILSSKKLLLSDSGFYLCAWTSLAGAQEQFFGPGTRLTVL.